The 26 T cell receptor beta chains below come from one sample, sequenced in a study of identical twins. TCRdb analysed the 5' RACE reads with MiXCR anew, one entry per CDR3 protein. The table includes roughly 250,000 distinct CDR3 sequences, around 15% detected once. The sequenced sample was memory (CD45RO+) T cells sorted from blood. The receptors derive from a woman aged 18-35 years in good health.

This chain joins TRBV5-1 and TRBJ2-1; D might be TRBD2 (6 bases). The CDR3 is made up of 15 amino acids. V was trimmed by 4 bases and J by 5 bases, leaving 16 bases between them. CDR1 SGHRS and CDR2 YFSETQ come from the germline V gene. The CDR3 loop is CASSVQPAGDNEQFF. In DNA, the CDR3 is TGCGCCAGCAGCGTCCAGCCAGCGGGTGACAATGAGCAGTTCTTC.

This clonotype showed up many times. The rearrangement joins TRBV5-1 to TRBJ2-3; possible D gene TRBD2, 5 bases. V was pared by 0 bases and J by 1 base, with 9 bases between. Germline V gene data show CDR1 as SGHRS and CDR2 as YFSETQ. The CDR3 extends over 15 amino acids. In DNA, the CDR3 is TGCGCCAGCAGCTTGGCCGCGGGTGGCACAGATACGCAGTATTTT. Its protein product is CASSLAAGGTDTQYF.

This clonotype was counted between two and nine times. V gene TRBV12-5 combines with J gene TRBJ2-7; unclear D gene. This CDR3 has 10 amino acids. Germline V gives CDR1 LGHNT, CDR2 FRNRAP. V was trimmed by 5 bases and J by 5 bases, leaving 4 bases between them. CDR3 sequence: CASGQNEQYF. The CDR3 DNA reads as TGTGCTAGTGGTCAGAACGAGCAGTACTTC.

The CDR3 spells CASSFGDPTDTQYF. The DNA of the CDR3 is TGTGCCAGCAGCTTTGGGGATCCCACAGATACGCAGTATTTT. The V call is TRBV7-9, the J call TRBJ2-3; D is unclear. Germline V gene data show CDR1 as SEHNR and CDR2 as FQNEAQ (reference sequence). This CDR3 has 14 amino acids. The V end was cut by 3 bases, the J end by 2 bases, with 9 bases between.

This clonotype turned up a few times. This sequence joins TRBV7-8 and TRBJ2-7, with 7 bases that match TRBD1. The ends lost 5 bases at V and 2 bases at J; junction bases unmatched: 9. The germline gives CDR1 SGHVS, CDR2 FQNEAQ. CDR3 length: 15 residues. CDR3 loop: CASSRPRDSPYEQYF. The CDR3 nucleotides are TGTGCCAGCAGCCGACCCCGGGACAGCCCCTACGAGCAGTACTTC.

The CDR3 protein is CASSYRGPDTQYF. CDR3 in DNA: TGTGCCAGCAGTTACAGGGGCCCAGATACGCAGTATTTT. The chain combines TRBV6-5 with TRBJ2-3; D may be TRBD1 (5 bases). Looked up from germline, CDR1 is MNHEY and CDR2 is SVGAGI. V lost 2 bases and J lost 4, with 7 bases in between. This CDR3 contains 13 residues.

This clonotype was found many times. The rearrangement links TRBV2 to TRBJ2-2, with 10 bases aligning to TRBD2. The ends lost 3 bases at V and 0 bases at J; junction bases unmatched: 4. CDR1 is SNHLY, CDR2 FYNNEI, per germline. The CDR3 is 17 amino acids. CDR3 loop: CASSDKRGGANTGELFF. Here the CDR3 DNA reads TGTGCCAGCAGTGACAAGCGGGGGGGCGCGAACACCGGGGAGCTGTTTTTT.

Only a few counts were recorded for this clonotype. The V call is TRBV10-3, the J call TRBJ2-7; D might be TRBD1 or TRBD2, each matching 6 bases. Trimming removed 8 bases at V and 5 bases at J, with 19 bases between. Per germline, CDR1 ENHRY and CDR2 SYGVKD. CDR3 size: 14 residues. The DNA of the CDR3 is TGTGCCATCGCCCGTGGGGGGCGCGGAAACGAGCAGTACTTC. As protein: CAIARGGRGNEQYF.

The chain links TRBV5-1 to TRBJ2-4, with 8 bases lining up with TRBD1. This CDR3 contains 13 residues. Germline V gene data show CDR1 as SGHRS and CDR2 as YFSETQ. V dropped 1 base and J dropped 15; count of bases not matched to a gene: 9. The CDR3 DNA reads as TGCGCCAGCAGCTTGCAGTTCGGGACAGGAGGGTACTTC. Residues: CASSLQFGTGGYF.

This clonotype has a count of ten or more. The genes are TRBV3-1 and TRBJ1-2; D remains ambiguous. Germline V gives CDR1 LGHDT, CDR2 YNNKEL (reference sequence). This CDR3 is 12 amino acids long. V lost 9 bases, J lost 2 bases, and 10 bases lay in between. CDR3 coding DNA: TGTGCCAGTGGCAGGATGAACTATGGCTACACCTTC. Encoded protein: CASGRMNYGYTF.

The V call is TRBV21-1, the J call TRBJ1-5. TRBV21-1 is reported as a pseudogene. This CDR3 is 14 amino acids long. The CDR3 loop is CASDGTACNQPQHF. The CDR3 bases are TGTGCCAGCGATGGGACGGCATGCAATCAGCCCCAGCATTTT.

The gene calls are TRBV7-9 and TRBJ1-4; TRBD1 matches 9 bases. The V gene's germline CDR1 is SEHNR and CDR2 FQNEAQ (reference sequence). The V gene end was trimmed by 3 bases and the J gene end by 7 bases; junction bases not matched to a gene: 3. The CDR3 is 14 residues long. CDR3 in DNA: TGTGCCAGCAGCTTGACAGGGGGAATTGAAAAACTGTTTTTT. Protein: CASSLTGGIEKLFF. The full variable domain, with the rest looked up from reference TRBV7-9 and TRBJ1-4, is DTGVSQNPRHKITKRGQNVTFRCDPISEHNRLYWYRQTLGQGPEFLTYFQNEAQLEKSRLLSDRFSAERPKGSFSTLEIQRTEQGDSAMYLCASSLTGGIEKLFFGSGTQLSVL.

This chain connects TRBV5-1 to TRBJ1-4; 12 nucleotides align to TRBD1. The CDR3 has 14 residues. CDR1 is SGHRS, CDR2 YFSETQ, per germline. V shed 7 bases, J shed 8 bases, and the junction held 6 bases outside the gene matches. As DNA, the CDR3 is TGCGCCAGCGCCCCCGGGACAGGGGGCGAAAAACTGTTTTTT. This encodes CASAPGTGGEKLFF. Using reference TRBV5-1 and TRBJ1-4 for the parts outside the CDR3, the full variable domain is KAGVTQTPRYLIKTRGQQVTLSCSPISGHRSVSWYQQTPGQGLQFLFEYFSETQRNKGNFPGRFSGRQFSNSRSEMNVSTLELGDSALYLCASAPGTGGEKLFFGSGTQLSVL.

V usage is TRBV5-1 and J usage is TRBJ2-1; TRBD2 agrees at 11 bases. Germline assignment: CDR1 SGHRS and CDR2 YFSETQ. J gave up 10 bases and V 4 bases, and 4 bases lay outside the gene matches. The CDR3 consists of 13 residues. The CDR3, as DNA: TGCGCCAGCAGCAGCGGGACTAGCGGCGAGCAGTTCTTC. Translation gives CASSSGTSGEQFF. Full variable domain (rest looked up from reference TRBV5-1 and TRBJ2-1): KAGVTQTPRYLIKTRGQQVTLSCSPISGHRSVSWYQQTPGQGLQFLFEYFSETQRNKGNFPGRFSGRQFSNSRSEMNVSTLELGDSALYLCASSSGTSGEQFFGPGTRLTVL.

This chain uses TRBV30 with TRBJ2-3; the D gene is possibly TRBD1 (6 bases). V was shortened by 6 bases and J by 2 bases, with 12 bases between the two germline ends. The CDR3 is 13 amino acids. The V gene's germline CDR1 is GTSNPN and CDR2 SVGIG (reference sequence). The CDR3 reads CACSGHLTDTQYF. The CDR3 nucleotides read TGTGCCTGTTCGGGACACCTCACAGATACGCAGTATTTT.

The rearrangement joins TRBV20-1 to TRBJ2-7; perhaps TRBD1 as D (5 bases). The germline CDR1 and CDR2 sequences are DFQATT and SNEGSKA (reference sequence). The CDR3 extends over 12 amino acids. V gave up 6 bases and J gave up 0 bases, with 9 bases separating them. CDR3: CSATTDSYEQYF. The CDR3 DNA sequence: TGCAGTGCAACGACAGACTCCTACGAGCAGTACTTC.

This clonotype turned up a few times. The chain has TRBV2 and TRBJ2-2; D remains ambiguous. V was cut by 8 bases and J by 5 bases, with 6 bases left in between. In germline, CDR1 is SNHLY, CDR2 FYNNEI. The CDR3 is 11 residues long. CDR3 sequence reads: CASQKTGELFF. The CDR3 nucleotides read TGTGCCAGCCAAAAAACCGGGGAGCTGTTTTTT. The whole variable domain, filled in from reference TRBV2 and TRBJ2-2, reads EPEVTQTPSHQVTQMGQEVILRCVPISNHLYFYWYRQILGQKVEFLVSFYNNEISEKSEIFDDQFSVERPDGSNFTLKIRSTKLEDSAMYFCASQKTGELFFGEGSRLTVL.

V gene TRBV7-2 combines with J gene TRBJ2-3, with D unresolved. The CDR3 loop spans 14 amino acids. Germline CDR1 reads SGHTA; CDR2 reads FQGNSA. V lost 1 base and J 3 bases, leaving 8 bases between the germline ends. CDR3 region: CASSLGSLTDTQYF. CDR3 bases: TGTGCCAGCAGCTTAGGGTCCTTGACAGATACGCAGTATTTT. Combining the CDR3 with reference TRBV7-2 and TRBJ2-3 gives the whole variable domain GAGVSQSPSNKVTEKGKDVELRCDPISGHTALYWYRQSLGQGLEFLIYFQGNSAPDKSGLPSDRFSAERTGGSVSTLTIQRTQQEDSAVYLCASSLGSLTDTQYFGPGTRLTVL.

The chain has TRBV6-1 and TRBJ1-2; the D is unclear. The V end lost 5 bases, the J end lost 7 bases, and 17 bases lay between the germline ends. Germline V lookup: CDR1 MNHNS, CDR2 SASEGT. CDR3 size: 14 residues. The CDR3 reads CASSPAPLYGGYTF. The CDR3 DNA is TGTGCCAGCAGTCCGGCCCCCTTATATGGTGGCTACACCTTC.

This clonotype was picked up many times. The chain carries TRBV5-8 and TRBJ2-5; the D gene is possibly TRBD2 (5 bases). Germline V CDR1 and CDR2: SGHTS, YDEGEE. V dropped 3 bases and J dropped 7 bases, with 16 bases sitting between them. CDR3 length: 14 amino acids. CDR3 residues: CASSSGIGLGTQYF. In DNA form, the CDR3 reads TGTGCCAGCAGCTCCGGGATTGGCCTAGGGACCCAGTACTTC.

This chain connects TRBV3-1 to TRBJ2-5, with a possible D match to TRBD1 (5 bases). V was clipped by 5 bases and J by 1 base, with 8 bases between them. The CDR3 totals 13 residues. Germline V gene data show CDR1 as LGHDT and CDR2 as YNNKEL (reference sequence). DNA for the CDR3: TGTGCCAGCAGCGGCAGGGCCCAAGAGACCCAGTACTTC. This translates into CASSGRAQETQYF.

J is TRBJ1-5 and V is TRBV20-1, with no clear D. Trimming took off 1 base at V and 5 bases at J, with 9 bases between the two ends. CDR1 DFQATT and CDR2 SNEGSKA come from the germline V gene (reference sequence). CDR3 length: 13 residues. The CDR3 sequence: CSARVPGDQPQHF. The CDR3 DNA reads as TGCAGTGCTAGAGTGCCCGGGGATCAGCCCCAGCATTTT.

This clonotype turned up a few times. V is TRBV15 and J is TRBJ2-1; 7 nucleotides agree with TRBD1. Germline V gene sequence: CDR1 LNHNV, CDR2 YYDKDF (reference sequence). This CDR3 comprises 14 residues. V shed 3 bases, J shed 7 bases, and the junction held 6 bases outside the gene matches. As DNA, the CDR3 is TGTGCCACCAGCAGGTCGACAGGGTCGAATGAGCAGTTCTTC. Translation: CATSRSTGSNEQFF.

This clonotype occurred a few times. V usage is TRBV3-1 and J usage is TRBJ2-7; 10 nucleotides agree with TRBD2. V was clipped by 6 bases and J by 2 bases; unmatched bases: 4. This CDR3 contains 14 residues. Germline V gene data show CDR1 as LGHDT and CDR2 as YNNKEL (reference sequence). Here the CDR3 DNA reads TGTGCCAGCAGTAGAGCGGGGGGGCCCTACGAGCAGTACTTC. Translated: CASSRAGGPYEQYF.

V gene TRBV3-1 combines with J gene TRBJ1-2, with 7 bases identical to TRBD1. The V gene's germline CDR1 is LGHDT and CDR2 YNNKEL (reference sequence). Losses at the gene ends were 2 bases for V and 5 bases for J; bases not matched to a gene: 2. This CDR3 region has 13 residues. The chain's CDR3 is CASSQQGGYGYTF. The CDR3 DNA follows: TGTGCCAGCAGCCAACAGGGGGGATATGGCTACACCTTC.

This clonotype was seen repeatedly, ten times or more. V gene TRBV6-6 combines with J gene TRBJ2-3; a possible D gene is TRBD2 (6 bases). This CDR3 has 12 amino acids. V was pared by 8 bases and J by 6 bases, with 12 bases between. CDR1 and CDR2 (germline): MNHNY, SVGAGI (reference sequence). Written as DNA, the CDR3 is TGTGCCAGCCTGACTAGTAGGGATACGCAGTATTTT. This sequence encodes CASLTSRDTQYF.